This T cell receptor (beta chain) stems from a study of regulatory T cells in long-lasting Graves disease. Building the TCR beta libraries relied on iRepertoire HTBI primers, and CDR3 regions underwent Arm-PCR. From the multiplex PCR reads, TCRdb called clonotypes with MiXCR, one entry per CDR3 protein. In the table there are approximately 360,000 distinct CDR3 sequences, 12% of which are singletons. The time point is: newly diagnosed GD, antithyroid drugs for less than 3 months. PBMCs provided the RNA from which the TCR library was made. Trimming took off 8 bases at V and 0 bases at J, with 19 bases between the two ends. Germline V gene lookup returns CDR1 MNHNS and CDR2 SASEGT. CDR3 length equals 17 residues. This clonotype was counted at least ten times. What it recognizes is unknown. Study results and caveats: Repertoires from persistent disease leaned toward TRBV28, TRBJ1-2 and TRBJ2-5. Public clonotype sharing was higher in persistent than newly diagnosed patients. The work looked only at peripheral blood and did not look at thyroid tissue.

The sample was also reused in another study, on T cells in Graves' hyperthyroidism and ophthalmopathy. That report adds: Thyroid ultrasound, orbital computed tomography, clinical symptoms, and serum thyroxine and TRAb underpinned diagnoses.

This material consisted of peripheral blood mononuclear cells (PBMCs), taken at new diagnosis, from a patient treated with antithyroid drugs. The TCR was taken from a woman between 18 and 29 years old with Graves disease. The chain links TRBV6-1 to TRBJ2-2; unclear D gene. CDR3 nucleotides: TGTGCCAGCCGATTCATTGCCGATCCCTCGAACACCGGGGAGCTGTTTTTT. Protein sequence: CASRFIADPSNTGELFF.